This T cell receptor beta chain originates from a study of quantifying T cell responses using KT2 cells. Study in general: Reverse transcription used primers in the TCR alpha and beta constant regions. A predetermined fluorescence threshold ended the second PCR, run as a qPCR. Study-wide findings and caveats: Even the lowest spike-in, about one KT2 cell per 100,000 PBMC, yielded detectable KT2 sequences. Counts of KT2 alpha and beta sequences rose linearly with the number of KT2 cells added.

The cDNA 3' end received a ligated oligonucleotide with a UMI. First-round PCR used three to four cycles and beta primers RC1.1 and RC1.2 covering TRBC1 and TRBC2. TCRdb itself ran the UMI-ligation and nested PCR reads through MiXCR, one entry per CDR3 protein. The sample includes 25,000 to 35,000 distinct CDR3 sequences, 9% to 12% of them seen just once. KT2, a clone with a known TCR, was spiked into unfractionated PBMC. The CDR3 totals 13 residues. The V gene lost 4 bases and the J gene lost 5 bases, with 11 bases spanning the gap. Germline CDR1 reads SGHTA; CDR2 reads FQGTGA. This clonotype was found many times. Its antigen is currently unknown.

J is TRBJ1-1 and V is TRBV7-3, with D maybe TRBD1 (5 bases). The clonotype originates from a human donor. Sequencing was carried out using PBMCs spiked with cells of the T cell clone KT2. The DNA of the CDR3 is TGTGCCAGCAGCTCGCAGGGAGGGACTGAAGCTTTCTTT. Its protein is CASSSQGGTEAFF.